This T cell receptor (beta chain) was sequenced in a study of T cell repertoires in cytomegalovirus infection. Study-wide context: Based on public TCR beta signatures, there were indications of CMV infection and of a matching HLA type. Study-level points and caveats: The ex vivo response was dominated by HLA-C-restricted CMV-specific TCR beta clonotypes.

TCRdb reprocessed the reads via MiXCR and lists one record per CDR3 protein. The sample yields 150,000 to 200,000 distinct CDR3 sequences, 15% to 20% seen once. The CDR3 totals 15 residues. Trimming took off 4 bases at V and 5 bases at J, with 15 bases between the two ends. This clonotype was recorded a few times. Antigen specificity is unknown. This TCR came from a human donor in good health (CMV status not recorded). Some clones in this sample may be carry-over from other donors' samples. The genes are TRBV12-3 or TRBV12-4 and TRBJ2-1; D may be TRBD2 (5 bases). The source material was CD8+ T cells from PBMCs. This CDR3 reads CASSSVGSENNEQFF. The CDR3, as DNA: TGTGCCAGCAGTTCCGTCGGTAGCGAGAACAATGAGCAGTTCTTC.